The 26 T cell receptor beta chains below all came from one sample that was sequenced in a study of PD-1 blockade in classical Hodgkin lymphoma. Here immunoSEQ multiplex PCR was the method, and the copy in TCRdb shows in-frame clones only, minus some. The sample holds tens of thousands of clones, approximately 89% seen once. Described time point: cycle 4 day 1 (C4D1), after six to seven weeks of nivolumab. All the patients suffered relapse after autologous stem cell transplantation, and brentuximab vedotin exposure differed. Sequenced here: peripheral blood mononuclear cells (PBMCs), sampled before the fourth cycle of nivolumab. These receptors all stem from a human donor with classical Hodgkin lymphoma.

This chain joins TRBV11-2 and TRBJ2-5, with D uncertain. V lost 2 bases and J lost 0, with 7 bases in between. The CDR3 is 14 amino acids. Germline V lookup: CDR1 SGHAT, CDR2 FQNNGV. CDR3 in amino acids: CASSLSLYQETQYF. CDR3 DNA sequence: TGTGCCAGCAGCTTATCGCTGTACCAAGAGACCCAGTACTTC.

This rearrangement joins TRBV6-4 to TRBJ2-3; D possibly corresponds to TRBD2 (5 bases). Trimming cost V 2 bases and J 0 bases, with 9 bases left between them. The germline CDR1 and CDR2 sequences are MRHNA and SNTAGT. The CDR3 consists of 15 residues. This CDR3 reads CASSDGAVSTDTQYF. The CDR3 nucleotides read TGTGCCAGCAGTGACGGAGCGGTCAGCACAGATACGCAGTATTTT.

The chain employs TRBV5-4 and TRBJ1-2, with a possible D match to TRBD1 (5 bases). This CDR3 region has 14 residues. V gave up 0 bases and J gave up 2 bases, with 8 bases separating them. Germline lookup yields CDR1 SGHNT and CDR2 YYREEE (reference sequence). The CDR3 here is CASSLDQGNYGYTF. CDR3 DNA sequence: TGTGCCAGCAGCTTGGACCAGGGCAACTATGGCTACACCTTC.

As to this clone: The junction and the germline gene differ at one end; a read error may be behind it. This sequence joins TRBV7-2 and TRBJ2-1; D remains ambiguous. Germline V gives CDR1 SGHTA, CDR2 FQGNSA. This CDR3 has 15 residues. The CDR3 loop reads CASSSIHDSYNGQFF. The CDR3 DNA is TGTGCCAGCAGCTCGATTCATGATTCCTACAATGGGCAGTTCTTC. Together with reference TRBV7-2 and TRBJ2-1, the CDR3 gives the full variable domain: GAGVSQSPSNKVTEKGKDVELRCDPISGHTALYWYRQSLGQGLEFLIYFQGNSAPDKSGLPSDRFSAERTGGSVSTLTIQRTQQEDSAVYLCASSSIHDSYNGQFFGPGTRLTVL.

The genes are TRBV9 and TRBJ2-7; no clear D. V was trimmed by 7 bases and J by 4 bases, leaving 9 bases between them. The CDR3 runs 11 residues. The germline gives CDR1 SGDLS, CDR2 YYNGEE. The CDR3, as DNA: TGTGCCAGCGGTGGGCAGTACGAGCAGTACTTC. This encodes CASGGQYEQYF.

The genes are TRBV6-5 and TRBJ2-4; 7 bases align to TRBD2. The CDR3 runs 13 residues. Germline V gene sequence: CDR1 MNHEY, CDR2 SVGAGI. V trimming: 2 bases; J trimming: 7 bases; junction bases outside the gene matches: 2. The CDR3 loop reads CASSYRGGNIQYF. In DNA form, the CDR3 reads TGTGCCAGCAGTTACCGGGGAGGGAACATTCAGTACTTC.

V gene TRBV5-4 combines with J gene TRBJ2-2, with 8 bases that match TRBD2. Per germline, CDR1 SGHNT and CDR2 YYREEE (reference sequence). Germline trimming cut 5 bases from V and 4 bases from J; bases unmatched to any gene: 10. The CDR3 runs to 16 residues. This CDR3 is CASSSRSGSGTGELFF. The CDR3 DNA is TGTGCCAGCAGTTCCCGCAGCGGGAGTGGCACCGGGGAGCTGTTTTTT.

The rearrangement links TRBV7-3 to TRBJ1-6; tentative D call: TRBD1 (6 bases). From germline, CDR1 is SGHTA and CDR2 FQGTGA. CDR3 length: 14 amino acids. Trimming stripped 4 bases from V and 7 bases from J, with 11 bases between. CDR3 amino acids: CASSSGQTNSPLHF. CDR3 DNA: TGTGCCAGCAGCTCCGGACAGACCAATTCACCCCTCCACTTT.

In its sample, this clone was seen a few times. The V and J genes are TRBV5-1 and TRBJ1-2; D is undetermined. Looked up from germline, CDR1 is SGHRS and CDR2 is YFSETQ. V was pared by 4 bases and J by 1 base, with 11 bases between. The CDR3 covers 14 residues. CDR3 loop: CASSRPGDNYGYTF. Here the CDR3 DNA reads TGCGCCAGCAGCCGTCCAGGCGATAACTATGGCTACACCTTC.

The V call is TRBV27, the J call TRBJ2-1, with TRBD1 matching 7 bases. The CDR3 length is 16 residues. From germline, CDR1 is MNHEY and CDR2 SMNVEV (reference sequence). Trimming took 2 bases from V and 3 from J; bases not matched to a gene: 7. CDR3 region: CASSLEPGQIYNEQFF. The CDR3 nucleotides are TGTGCCAGCAGTTTAGAACCGGGACAGATCTACAATGAGCAGTTCTTC.

This chain joins TRBV12-5 and TRBJ2-3; D is unclear. Trimming took off 6 bases at V and 2 bases at J, with 3 bases between the two ends. This CDR3 contains 11 residues. CDR1 is LGHNT, CDR2 FRNRAP, per germline. The CDR3 region is CASGNTDTQYF. The CDR3 coding sequence is TGTGCTAGTGGGAACACAGATACGCAGTATTTT.

V is TRBV2 and J is TRBJ2-7; 13 positions agree with TRBD2. The V gene end was trimmed by 6 bases and the J gene end by 7 bases; junction bases not matched to a gene: 6. CDR3 size: 14 residues. Looked up from germline, CDR1 is SNHLY and CDR2 is FYNNEI. The CDR3 protein is CASRRTSGRGEQYF. CDR3 in DNA: TGTGCCAGCAGGAGGACTAGCGGGAGAGGAGAGCAGTACTTC.

The genes are TRBV7-2 and TRBJ1-3; TRBD1 matches at 7 bases. Losses at the gene ends were 5 bases for V and 4 bases for J; bases not matched to a gene: 5. CDR3 length: 14 residues. Germline V CDR1 and CDR2: SGHTA, FQGNSA. CDR3 bases: TGTGCCAGCAGCATAGACAGGGCAGGAAACACCATATATTTT. Protein product: CASSIDRAGNTIYF.

This sequence joins TRBV7-2 and TRBJ2-3, with D tentatively TRBD1 (6 bases). CDR1 is SGHTA and CDR2 is FQGNSA in the germline V gene. This CDR3 spans 15 amino acids. The V gene lost 1 base and the J gene lost 5 bases, with 13 bases spanning the gap. CDR3 amino acids: CASSLVDRSQDTQYF. The CDR3 DNA sequence: TGTGCCAGCAGCTTAGTAGACAGGTCTCAAGATACGCAGTATTTT. The variable domain in full, completed from reference TRBV7-2 and TRBJ2-3, reads GAGVSQSPSNKVTEKGKDVELRCDPISGHTALYWYRQSLGQGLEFLIYFQGNSAPDKSGLPSDRFSAERTGGSVSTLTIQRTQQEDSAVYLCASSLVDRSQDTQYFGPGTRLTVL.

The J gene is TRBJ1-5, the V gene TRBV27, with D tentatively TRBD1 (5 bases). V lost 6 bases to trimming and J lost 3 bases, with 9 bases between them. The CDR3 is 13 residues long. Germline V gene sequence: CDR1 MNHEY, CDR2 SMNVEV (reference sequence). The CDR3 here is CASRQGYNQPQHF. CDR3 sequence (DNA): TGTGCCAGCAGGCAGGGATACAATCAGCCCCAGCATTTT.

This rearrangement joins TRBV19 to TRBJ2-2, with 9 nucleotides matching TRBD1. The CDR3 has 16 amino acids. With V trimmed by 0 bases and J by 4 bases, 3 bases remained unmatched. Germline V gene lookup returns CDR1 LNHDA and CDR2 SQIVND (reference sequence). CDR3 amino acids: CASSIEGTGRTGELFF. DNA of the CDR3: TGTGCCAGTAGTATAGAAGGGACAGGGCGCACCGGGGAGCTGTTTTTT.

The rearrangement uses TRBV28 and TRBJ2-2; D remains unclear. V lost 1 base and J 1 base, leaving 4 bases between the germline ends. This CDR3 is built from 14 residues. CDR1 is MDHEN and CDR2 is SYDVKM in the germline V gene. The CDR3 DNA is TGTGCCAGCAGTTTATACAGGAACACCGGGGAGCTGTTTTTT. Its protein is CASSLYRNTGELFF.

For this clone: A junction boundary mismatches the germline segment, possibly from a read error. This sequence joins TRBV4-1 and TRBJ2-2; 12 bases are a match to TRBD2. The length of the CDR3 is 17 residues. CDR1 and CDR2 (germline): MGHRA, YSYEKL. The CDR3 sequence is CASSQNGLAGTTRELFF. The CDR3 region has the DNA TGCGCCAGCAGCCAGAACGGACTAGCGGGAACCACCCGGGAGCTGTTTTTT.

This chain connects TRBV5-1 to TRBJ2-7, with 14 bases that match TRBD2. Trimming took 4 bases from V and 5 from J; bases not matched to a gene: 11. CDR3 length: 17 amino acids. Germline V gene lookup returns CDR1 SGHRS and CDR2 YFSETQ. The CDR3 here is CASSPGGTSGRPHEQYF. The CDR3 DNA follows: TGCGCCAGCAGCCCAGGGGGGACTAGCGGGAGACCCCACGAGCAGTACTTC.

In its sample, this clone was seen once. The CDR3: CSARAAEQFF. Here the CDR3 DNA reads TGCAGTGCCCGAGCGGCGGAGCAGTTCTTC. The chain employs TRBV20-1 and TRBJ2-1; D might be TRBD2 (5 bases). Germline loops: CDR1 DFQATT, CDR2 SNEGSKA (reference sequence). The V end was cut by 6 bases, the J end by 10 bases, with 10 bases between. CDR3 length: 10 residues.

V gene TRBV6-5 combines with J gene TRBJ1-2; 12 bases map to TRBD1. CDR1 and CDR2 (germline): MNHEY, SVGAGI. The ends lost 6 bases at V and 8 bases at J; junction bases unmatched: 4. The CDR3 totals 13 residues. The CDR3 loop is CASSLGTGGGYTF. The DNA of the CDR3 is TGTGCCAGCAGCCTCGGGACAGGGGGCGGCTACACCTTC.

In this sample, this clone turned up once. The rearrangement links TRBV19 to TRBJ2-7, with 11 bases that match TRBD2. This CDR3 is built from 16 residues. V lost 5 bases to trimming and J lost 0 bases; unmatched junction nucleotides: 6. Germline V gives CDR1 LNHDA, CDR2 SQIVND (reference sequence). In DNA, the CDR3 is TGTGCCAGTAGTCCGCGTGGGACTAGCGGCTCCTACGAGCAGTACTTC. Amino acids: CASSPRGTSGSYEQYF.

The count of this clone is one. Here the CDR3 reads CASSLGVAGVTGELFF. As DNA, the CDR3 is TGCGCCAGCTCCCTGGGGGTAGCGGGAGTGACCGGGGAGCTGTTTTTT. The chain links TRBV5-1 to TRBJ2-2; 9 positions match TRBD2. V trimming: 7 bases; J trimming: 5 bases; junction bases outside the gene matches: 12. CDR3 size: 16 residues. From germline, CDR1 is SGHRS and CDR2 YFSETQ.

The genes are TRBV9 and TRBJ2-3, with 9 positions matching TRBD1. CDR1 is SGDLS and CDR2 is YYNGEE in the germline V gene. The trim removed 3 bases at V and 2 bases at J, leaving 13 bases unmatched. The CDR3 loop spans 18 amino acids. As DNA, the CDR3 is TGTGCCAGCAGCGCCGGTGAGGTTTGGGACAGGGTCACAGATACGCAGTATTTT. Translation: CASSAGEVWDRVTDTQYF. The full variable domain, with the rest looked up from reference TRBV9 and TRBJ2-3, is DSGVTQTPKHLITATGQRVTLRCSPRSGDLSVYWYQQSLDQGLQFLIQYYNGEERAKGNILERFSAQQFPDLHSELNLSSLELGDSALYFCASSAGEVWDRVTDTQYFGPGTRLTVL.

This chain uses TRBV23-1 with TRBJ2-5; a possible D gene is TRBD1 (5 bases). TRBV23-1 is an ORF for which the function is uncertain. With 4 bases removed from V and 7 bases from J, the gap between germline ends came to 16 bases. CDR3 size: 14 residues. CDR3 protein: CASSPDRVSRTQYF. CDR3 bases: TGCGCCAGCAGTCCCGACAGAGTCTCGAGGACCCAGTACTTC.

The V gene is TRBV19, the J gene TRBJ2-1; D is possibly TRBD1 (6 bases). Germline V lookup: CDR1 LNHDA, CDR2 SQIVND (reference sequence). The CDR3 sequence is 15 residues long. The V end was cut by 8 bases, the J end by 4 bases, with 18 bases between. In nucleotides, the CDR3 is TGTGCCAGTGACGATGTACGTCAGGGGTACAATGAGCAGTTCTTC. Residues: CASDDVRQGYNEQFF.